A single sample is the source of the 4 T cell receptor beta chains below, sequenced in a study of T cell repertoires in cytomegalovirus infection. No antigens are known for them. TCRdb analysed the reads with MiXCR anew, one entry per CDR3 protein. This sample has around 900,000 distinct CDR3 sequences, with approximately 31% found just once. The starting material was cultured CD8+ T cells from PBMCs, obtained from culture after CMV antigen stimulation. The receptors were gathered from a human donor in good health (CMV status not recorded). Some clones in this sample may be carry-over from other donors' samples.

The rearrangement joins TRBV29-1 to TRBJ1-2; tentatively, D is TRBD1 (6 bases). The CDR3 has 12 amino acids. Per the germline V gene, CDR1 is SQVTM and CDR2 is ANQGSEA. Between the trimmed V and J ends, which lost 1 base and 6 bases, there was a span of 9 bases. Here the CDR3 DNA reads TGCAGCGTTGAAGCCGGGGGCGATGGCTACACCTTC. Amino acids: CSVEAGGDGYTF.

The gene calls are TRBV7-6 and TRBJ1-2; the D gene is possibly TRBD1 (5 bases). The V end was cut by 0 bases, the J end by 6 bases, with 14 bases between. The germline V gene has CDR1 SGHVS and CDR2 FNYEAQ. The CDR3 consists of 15 residues. Written as DNA, the CDR3 is TGTGCCAGCAGCTTAGCCGGGGGGTTTGAGGATGGCTACACCTTC. It codes for CASSLAGGFEDGYTF.

This sequence joins TRBV6-8 and TRBJ1-2; D not resolved. Per germline, CDR1 MNHGY and CDR2 SAAAGT. V shed 4 bases and J shed 6 bases, with 9 bases lying between them. CDR3 length equals 12 residues. The DNA of the CDR3 is TGTGCCAGCAGTTTCGACGCGAATGGCTACACCTTC. Protein product: CASSFDANGYTF.

The chain links TRBV4-1 to TRBJ2-4; the D gene is possibly TRBD2 (5 bases). This CDR3 is 15 amino acids long. CDR1 MGHRA and CDR2 YSYEKL come from the germline V gene. V dropped 0 bases and J dropped 1 base, with 7 bases sitting between them. The CDR3 DNA is TGCGCCAGCAGCCAAGAGGAGGTGGCCAAAAACATTCAGTACTTC. It codes for CASSQEEVAKNIQYF.